This T cell receptor beta chain was recorded in a study of shared clonotypes between healthy human individuals. Generated by immunoSEQ multiplex PCR, the TCRdb table keeps only in-frame clones and is missing some. This table holds 2 million or so clones, roughly 95% found once. Germline loops: CDR1 SEHNR, CDR2 FQNEAQ (reference sequence). The CDR3 is 15 amino acids. J lost 0 bases, V lost 5 bases, and 4 bases had no gene match. The chain employs TRBV7-9 and TRBJ2-7; 10 positions match TRBD2. The receptor was derived from a young man in good health. Sample: naive CD4+ T cells sorted from blood. The subset was: CD45RA+ positively selected. CDR3 nucleotides: TGTGCCAGCAGCCCGGGACTAGCGACCTCCTACGAGCAGTACTTC. Translation gives CASSPGLATSYEQYF.